These 9 T cell receptor beta chains share one sample of origin, sequenced in a study of control samples from healthy donors and cancer patients. Produced via immunoSEQ multiplex PCR; TCRdb's table is partial and in-frame only. Of some 120,000 clones detected, about 95% appear once; the ten largest clones hold around 3.6%. The sequenced sample was blood. All receptors come from a man in his thirties or forties in good health.

This clone was picked up a small number of times. The chain couples TRBV15 to TRBJ1-1; maybe TRBD1 (6 bases). The CDR3 has 13 amino acids. Germline lookup yields CDR1 LNHNV and CDR2 YYDKDF (reference sequence). V was clipped by 3 bases and J by 3 bases, with 8 bases between them. CDR3 residues: CATSRKGDTEAFF. The CDR3 nucleotides read TGTGCCACCAGCAGGAAGGGGGACACTGAAGCTTTCTTT. Full variable domain (remainder filled in from reference TRBV15 and TRBJ1-1): DAMVIQNPRYQVTQFGKPVTLSCSQTLNHNVMYWYQQKSSQAPKLLFHYYDKDFNNEADTPDNFQSRRPNTSFCFLDIRSPGLGDTAMYLCATSRKGDTEAFFGQGTRLTVV.

The chain combines TRBV12-3 or TRBV12-4 with TRBJ1-6; 7 bases match TRBD1. V shed 6 bases, J shed 12 bases, and the junction held 5 bases outside the gene matches. This CDR3 region has 12 residues. The CDR3 sequence is CASSRDRVPLHF. CDR3 coding DNA: TGTGCCAGCAGCCGCGACAGGGTACCCCTCCACTTT.

A remark on this clone: The sample contains more than one DNA sequence encoding this CDR3. The chain is built from TRBV15 and TRBJ2-3, with TRBD2 matching 7 bases. The junction had 2 bases not matched to a gene; V was cut back by 3 bases and J by 2 bases. CDR3 length equals 14 residues. Germline assignment: CDR1 LNHNV and CDR2 YYDKDF (reference sequence). CDR3: CATSRGLYTDTQYF. CDR3 nucleotide sequence: TGTGCCACCAGCAGGGGACTATACACAGATACGCAGTATTTT.

V is TRBV5-1 and J is TRBJ2-4, with 9 bases that match TRBD1. Germline-derived CDR1 and CDR2 are SGHRS and YFSETQ. The CDR3 runs to 15 residues. Trimming took 2 bases from V and 8 from J; bases not matched to a gene: 8. CDR3: CASSFSGTGRDIQYF. CDR3 DNA sequence: TGCGCCAGCAGCTTTTCCGGGACAGGGCGAGACATTCAGTACTTC.

This clone was seen just once. The V call is TRBV2, the J call TRBJ1-5; 10 bases line up with TRBD1. CDR1 is SNHLY, CDR2 FYNNEI, per germline. The CDR3 consists of 15 residues. The V segment lost 7 bases and the J segment 4 bases; nucleotides outside the gene matches: 7. The CDR3 DNA reads as TGTGCCAGCACTTCCCAGGGACAGGGGAATCAGCCCCAGCATTTT. Protein product: CASTSQGQGNQPQHF.

The count of this clone is one. The CDR3 spells CASSFGTSEQYF. DNA for the CDR3: TGTGCCAGCAGCTTTGGGACTAGCGAGCAGTACTTC. The V and J genes are TRBV11-3 and TRBJ2-7; 8 nucleotides match TRBD2. Per germline, CDR1 SGHNT and CDR2 YENEEA. The CDR3 covers 12 residues. V shed 3 bases, J shed 6 bases, and the junction held 1 base outside the gene matches. Full variable domain (rest looked up from reference TRBV11-3 and TRBJ2-7): EAGVVQSPRYKIIEKKQPVAFWCNPISGHNTLYWYLQNLGQGPELLIRYENEEAVDDSQLPKDRFSAERLKGVDSTLKIQPAELGDSAVYLCASSFGTSEQYFGPGTRLTVT.

This clone has only one observation. The chain combines TRBV19 with TRBJ2-7, with TRBD2 matching 12 bases. The CDR3 loop spans 16 amino acids. Germline lookup yields CDR1 LNHDA and CDR2 SQIVND (reference sequence). The J segment lost 4 bases and the V segment lost 8 bases, leaving 12 bases of the junction unmatched. The CDR3 protein is CASRRASGGVVYEQYF. CDR3 nucleotide sequence: TGTGCCAGTCGTCGGGCTAGCGGGGGGGTTGTGTACGAGCAGTACTTC.

The CDR3 here is CASSGTAGAILAKNIQYF. The CDR3 coding sequence is TGTGCCAGCAGCGGGACAGCGGGGGCGATACTAGCCAAAAACATTCAGTACTTC. The chain joins TRBV5-5 to TRBJ2-4; a possible D gene is TRBD2 (8 bases). The CDR3 sequence is 18 residues long. Trimming shortened V by 4 bases and J by 0 bases, and 20 bases separated the two germline ends. Germline values: CDR1 SGHKS, CDR2 YYEKEE (reference sequence). Together with reference TRBV5-5 and TRBJ2-4, the CDR3 gives the full variable domain: DAGVTQSPTHLIKTRGQQVTLRCSPISGHKSVSWYQQVLGQGPQFIFQYYEKEERGRGNFPDRFSARQFPNYSSELNVNALLLGDSALYLCASSGTAGAILAKNIQYFGAGTRLSVL.

Turning to this clone: Other DNA sequences in this specimen translate into the identical CDR3. This chain links TRBV6-2 or TRBV6-3 with TRBJ1-1; 7 nucleotides align to TRBD1. J gave up 4 bases and V 0 bases, and 5 bases lay outside the gene matches. CDR1 and CDR2 (germline): MNHEY, SVGEGT. This CDR3 has 15 residues. This chain's CDR3 is CASSYSPTGSTEAFF. In DNA, the CDR3 is TGTGCCAGCAGTTACTCCCCGACAGGGAGCACTGAAGCTTTCTTT.